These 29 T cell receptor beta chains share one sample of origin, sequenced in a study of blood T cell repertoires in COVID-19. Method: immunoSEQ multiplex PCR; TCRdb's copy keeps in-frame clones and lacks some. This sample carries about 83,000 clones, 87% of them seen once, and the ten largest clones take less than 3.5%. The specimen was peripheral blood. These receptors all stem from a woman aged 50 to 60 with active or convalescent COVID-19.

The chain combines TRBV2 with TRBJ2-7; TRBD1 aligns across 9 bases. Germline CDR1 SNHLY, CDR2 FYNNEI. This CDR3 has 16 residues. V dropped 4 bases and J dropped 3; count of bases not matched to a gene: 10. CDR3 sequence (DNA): TGTGCCAGCAGTGGGCCAGGTGGACAGGGGAGCTACGAGCAGTACTTC. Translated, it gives CASSGPGGQGSYEQYF.

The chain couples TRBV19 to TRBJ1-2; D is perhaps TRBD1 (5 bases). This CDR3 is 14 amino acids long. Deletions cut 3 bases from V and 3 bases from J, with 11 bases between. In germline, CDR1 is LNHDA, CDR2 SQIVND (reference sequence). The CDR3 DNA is TGTGCCAGTAGTATGTTGACGGGGGACTATGGCTACACCTTC. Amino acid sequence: CASSMLTGDYGYTF.

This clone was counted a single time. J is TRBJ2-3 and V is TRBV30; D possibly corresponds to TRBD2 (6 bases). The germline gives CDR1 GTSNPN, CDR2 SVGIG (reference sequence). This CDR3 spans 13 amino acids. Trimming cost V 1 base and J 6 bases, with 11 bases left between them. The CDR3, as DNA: TGTGCCTGGAGTGGACACCGGGGGGATACGCAGTATTTT. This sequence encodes CAWSGHRGDTQYF.

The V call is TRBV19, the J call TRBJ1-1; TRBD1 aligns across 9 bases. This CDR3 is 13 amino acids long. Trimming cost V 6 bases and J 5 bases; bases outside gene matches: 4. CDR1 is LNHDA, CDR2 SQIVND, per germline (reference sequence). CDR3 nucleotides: TGTGCCAGTAGAAACGACAGGGGGACTGAAGCTTTCTTT. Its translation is CASRNDRGTEAFF.

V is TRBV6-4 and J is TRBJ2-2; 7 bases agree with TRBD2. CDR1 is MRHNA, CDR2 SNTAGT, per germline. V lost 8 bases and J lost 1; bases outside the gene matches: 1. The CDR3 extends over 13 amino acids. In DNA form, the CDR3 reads TGTGCCAGCCGCGGGGGGAACACCGGGGAGCTGTTTTTT. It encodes CASRGGNTGELFF.

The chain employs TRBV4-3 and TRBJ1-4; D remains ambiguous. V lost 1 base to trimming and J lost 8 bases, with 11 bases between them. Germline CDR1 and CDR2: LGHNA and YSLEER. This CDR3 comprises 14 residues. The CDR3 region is CASSQGRGQEKLFF. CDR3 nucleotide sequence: TGCGCCAGCAGCCAAGGACGGGGTCAGGAAAAACTGTTTTTT.

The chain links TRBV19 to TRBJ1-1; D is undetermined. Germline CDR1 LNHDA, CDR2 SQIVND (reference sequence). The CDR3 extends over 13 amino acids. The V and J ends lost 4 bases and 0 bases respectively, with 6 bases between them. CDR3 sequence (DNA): TGTGCCAGTAGTAGGCTGTTGAACACTGAAGCTTTCTTT. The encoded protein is CASSRLLNTEAFF.

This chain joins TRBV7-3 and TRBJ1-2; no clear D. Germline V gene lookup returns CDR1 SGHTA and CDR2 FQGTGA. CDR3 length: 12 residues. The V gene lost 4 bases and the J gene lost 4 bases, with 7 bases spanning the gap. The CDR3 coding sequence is TGTGCCAGCAGCTCCTCCGGCTATGGCTACACCTTC. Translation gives CASSSSGYGYTF.

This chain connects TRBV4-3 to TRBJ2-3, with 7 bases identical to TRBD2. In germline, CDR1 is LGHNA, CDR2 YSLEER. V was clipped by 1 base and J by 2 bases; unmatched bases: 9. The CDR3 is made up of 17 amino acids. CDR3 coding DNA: TGCGCCAGCAGCCAAGGCCCACTAGCGACTCACACAGATACGCAGTATTTT. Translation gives CASSQGPLATHTDTQYF.

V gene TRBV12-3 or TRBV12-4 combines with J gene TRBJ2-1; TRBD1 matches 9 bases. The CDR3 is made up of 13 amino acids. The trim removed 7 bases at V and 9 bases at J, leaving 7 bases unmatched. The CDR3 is CASMGQGFGEQFF. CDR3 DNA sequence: TGTGCCAGCATGGGACAGGGCTTCGGTGAGCAGTTCTTC.

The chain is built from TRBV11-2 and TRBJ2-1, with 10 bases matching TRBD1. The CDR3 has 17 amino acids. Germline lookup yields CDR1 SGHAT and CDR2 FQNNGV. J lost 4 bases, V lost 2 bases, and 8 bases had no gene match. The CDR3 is CASSLLLPGQGYNEQFF. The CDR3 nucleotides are TGTGCCAGCAGCTTACTTCTCCCGGGACAGGGGTACAATGAGCAGTTCTTC.

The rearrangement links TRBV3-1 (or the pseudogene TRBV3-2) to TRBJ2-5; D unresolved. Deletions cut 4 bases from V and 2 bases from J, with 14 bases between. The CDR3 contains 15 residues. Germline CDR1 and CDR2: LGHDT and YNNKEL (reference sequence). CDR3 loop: CASSLRNSRQETQYF. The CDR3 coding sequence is TGTGCCAGCAGCCTCCGGAACAGTAGGCAAGAGACCCAGTACTTC.

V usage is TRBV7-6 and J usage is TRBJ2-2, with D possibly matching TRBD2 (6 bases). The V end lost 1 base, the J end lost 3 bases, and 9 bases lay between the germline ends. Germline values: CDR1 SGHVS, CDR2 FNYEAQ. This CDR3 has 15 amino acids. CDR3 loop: CASSLVGGDTGELFF. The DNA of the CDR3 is TGTGCCAGCAGCTTAGTTGGAGGGGACACCGGGGAGCTGTTTTTT.

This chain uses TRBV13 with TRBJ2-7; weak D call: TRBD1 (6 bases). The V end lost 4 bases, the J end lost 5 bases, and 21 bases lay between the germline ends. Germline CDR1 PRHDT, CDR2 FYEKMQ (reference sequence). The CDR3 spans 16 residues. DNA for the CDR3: TGTGCCAGCAGCTCTCGACAGGTCCGAGTTCGGGACGAGCAGTACTTC. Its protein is CASSSRQVRVRDEQYF.

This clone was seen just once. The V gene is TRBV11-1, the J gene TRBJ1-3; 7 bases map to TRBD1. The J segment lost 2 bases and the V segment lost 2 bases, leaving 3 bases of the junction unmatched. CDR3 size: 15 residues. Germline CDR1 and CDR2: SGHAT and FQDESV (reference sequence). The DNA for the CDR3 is TGTGCCAGCAGCTTACTGGGGACAGCTGGAAACACCATATATTTT. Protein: CASSLLGTAGNTIYF. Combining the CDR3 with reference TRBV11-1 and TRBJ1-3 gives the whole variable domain EAEVAQSPRYKITEKSQAVAFWCDPISGHATLYWYRQILGQGPELLVQFQDESVVDDSQLPKDRFSAERLKGVDSTLKIQPAELGDSAMYLCASSLLGTAGNTIYFGEGSWLTVV.

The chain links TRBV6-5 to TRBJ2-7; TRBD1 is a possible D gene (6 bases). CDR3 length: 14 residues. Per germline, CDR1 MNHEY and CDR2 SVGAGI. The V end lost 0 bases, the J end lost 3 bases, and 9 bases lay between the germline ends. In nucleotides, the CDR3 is TGTGCCAGCAGTTACTCGGACAGCTACTACGAGCAGTACTTC. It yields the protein CASSYSDSYYEQYF.

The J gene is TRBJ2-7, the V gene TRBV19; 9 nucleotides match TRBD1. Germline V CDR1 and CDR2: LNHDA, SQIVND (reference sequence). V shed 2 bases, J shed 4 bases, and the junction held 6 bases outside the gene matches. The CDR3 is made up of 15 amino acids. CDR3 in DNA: TGTGCCAGTAGTATACGGACAGGGGAGATTTACGAGCAGTACTTC. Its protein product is CASSIRTGEIYEQYF.

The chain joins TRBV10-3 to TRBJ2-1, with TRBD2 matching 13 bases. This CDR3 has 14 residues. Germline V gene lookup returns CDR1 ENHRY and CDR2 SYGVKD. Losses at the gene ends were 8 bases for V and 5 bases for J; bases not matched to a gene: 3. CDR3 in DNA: TGTGCCATCTCCGGACTAGCGGGGGACAATGAGCAGTTCTTC. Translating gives CAISGLAGDNEQFF.

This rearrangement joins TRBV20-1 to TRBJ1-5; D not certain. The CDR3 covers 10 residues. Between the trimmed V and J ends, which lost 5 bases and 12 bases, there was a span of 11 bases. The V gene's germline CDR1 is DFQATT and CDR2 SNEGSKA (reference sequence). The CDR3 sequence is CSAQNGNQHF. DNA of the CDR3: TGCAGTGCTCAGAATGGCAACCAGCATTTT.

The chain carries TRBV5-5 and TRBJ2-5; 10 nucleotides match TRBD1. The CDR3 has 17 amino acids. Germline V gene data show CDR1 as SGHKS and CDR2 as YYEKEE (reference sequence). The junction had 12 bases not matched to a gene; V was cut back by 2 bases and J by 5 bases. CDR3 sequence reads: CASSFYPRQGAGETQYF. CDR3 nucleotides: TGTGCCAGCAGCTTCTATCCCCGACAGGGGGCAGGGGAGACCCAGTACTTC.

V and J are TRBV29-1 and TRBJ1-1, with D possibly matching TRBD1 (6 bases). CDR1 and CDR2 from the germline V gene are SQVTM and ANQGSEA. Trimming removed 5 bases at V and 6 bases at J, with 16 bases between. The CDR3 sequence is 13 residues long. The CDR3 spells CSVRQALSPEAFF. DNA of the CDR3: TGCAGCGTTCGACAGGCCCTCAGCCCTGAAGCTTTCTTT.

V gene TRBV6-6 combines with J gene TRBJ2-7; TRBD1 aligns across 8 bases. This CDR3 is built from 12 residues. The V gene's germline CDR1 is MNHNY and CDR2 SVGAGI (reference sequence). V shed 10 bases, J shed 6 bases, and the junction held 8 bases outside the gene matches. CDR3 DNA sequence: TGTGCCACACTGGGACAGGTCGGCGAGCAGTACTTC. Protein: CATLGQVGEQYF.

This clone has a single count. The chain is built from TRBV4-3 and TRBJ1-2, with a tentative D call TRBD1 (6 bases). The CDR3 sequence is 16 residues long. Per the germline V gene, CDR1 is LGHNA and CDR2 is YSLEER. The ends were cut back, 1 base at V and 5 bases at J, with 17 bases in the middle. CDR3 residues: CASSQGRDILFYGYTF. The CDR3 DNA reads TGCGCCAGCAGCCAAGGCCGGGACATATTATTTTATGGCTACACCTTC.

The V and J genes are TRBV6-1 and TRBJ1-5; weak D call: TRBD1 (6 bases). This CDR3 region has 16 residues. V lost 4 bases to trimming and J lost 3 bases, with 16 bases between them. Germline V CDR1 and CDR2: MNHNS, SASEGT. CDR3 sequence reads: CASSGPQGMFNQPQHF. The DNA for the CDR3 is TGTGCCAGCAGTGGGCCCCAGGGGATGTTCAATCAGCCCCAGCATTTT.

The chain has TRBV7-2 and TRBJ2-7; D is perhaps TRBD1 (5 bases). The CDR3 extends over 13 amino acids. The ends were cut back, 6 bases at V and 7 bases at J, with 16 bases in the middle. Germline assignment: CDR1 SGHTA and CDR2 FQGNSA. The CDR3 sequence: CASSRGRTWEQYF. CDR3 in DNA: TGTGCCAGCAGTAGGGGCAGAACGTGGGAGCAGTACTTC. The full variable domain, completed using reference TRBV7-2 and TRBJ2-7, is GAGVSQSPSNKVTEKGKDVELRCDPISGHTALYWYRQSLGQGLEFLIYFQGNSAPDKSGLPSDRFSAERTGGSVSTLTIQRTQQEDSAVYLCASSRGRTWEQYFGPGTRLTVT.

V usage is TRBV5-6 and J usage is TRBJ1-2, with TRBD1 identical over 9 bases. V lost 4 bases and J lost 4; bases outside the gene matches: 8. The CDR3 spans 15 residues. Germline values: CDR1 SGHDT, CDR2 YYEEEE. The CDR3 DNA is TGTGCCAGCAGCCCAGAGGACAGGGGCGGCTATGGCTACACCTTC. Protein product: CASSPEDRGGYGYTF.

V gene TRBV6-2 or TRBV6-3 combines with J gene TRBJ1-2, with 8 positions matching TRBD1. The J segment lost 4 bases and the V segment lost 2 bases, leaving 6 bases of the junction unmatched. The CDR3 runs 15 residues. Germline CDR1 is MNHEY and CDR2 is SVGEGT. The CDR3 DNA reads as TGTGCCAGCAGTTACGAGGACAGGGATGGCTATGGCTACACCTTC. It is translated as CASSYEDRDGYGYTF.

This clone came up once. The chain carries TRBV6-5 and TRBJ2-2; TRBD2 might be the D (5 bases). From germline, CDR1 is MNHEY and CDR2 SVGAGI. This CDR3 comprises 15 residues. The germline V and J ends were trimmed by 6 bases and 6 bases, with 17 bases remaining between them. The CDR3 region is CASSHPAWEPGELFF. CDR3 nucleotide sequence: TGTGCCAGCAGCCATCCGGCCTGGGAGCCCGGGGAGCTGTTTTTT.

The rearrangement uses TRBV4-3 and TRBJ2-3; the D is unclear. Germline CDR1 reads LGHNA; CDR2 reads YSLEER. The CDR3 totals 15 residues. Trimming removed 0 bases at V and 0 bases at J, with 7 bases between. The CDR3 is CASSQDSHSTDTQYF. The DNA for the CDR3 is TGCGCCAGCAGCCAAGATTCACATAGCACAGATACGCAGTATTTT.